This T cell receptor beta chain was sequenced for a study of shared clonotypes between healthy human individuals. With respect to this clone: A clone one base away is much larger, so this may be a read error.

In the study's own analysis: Junction-only sequences without quality scores were provided by ImmunoSEQ, so filtering was different. Sequencing used immunoSEQ multiplex PCR; TCRdb keeps in-frame clones, though not all of them. For V, J and clone size, that table is used; D and trimming come from the DNA. Of roughly 480,000 clones listed, 70% to 85% are singletons. This CDR3 contains 12 residues. CDR1 and CDR2 from the germline V gene are SEHNR and FQNEAQ (reference sequence). The sequence was collected from a woman aged 40 to 49 in good health. Some clones in this sample may be carry-over from other donors' samples. The sequenced sample consisted of PBMCs. V is TRBV7-9 and J is TRBJ1-1; D call uncertain. In DNA, the CDR3 is TGTGCCGGCAGCTTAGCCAACACTGAAGCTTTCTTT. Residues: CAGSLANTEAFF.